The clone carrying this TCR beta chain showed up just once. The antigen remains undetermined. The sample is drawn from a study of response to subunit inactivated influenza vaccine. The CDR3 is 16 amino acids. Trimming removed 2 bases from V and 5 bases from J, with 18 bases in between. Regarding the study as a whole: Each seasonal flu vaccination may recruit only limited new T cells, authors suggested.

TCRdb used MiXCR to reprocess the RT-PCR reads, holding one entry per CDR3 protein. The sample has hundreds of thousands of distinct CDR3 sequences, more than 15% seen once. The chain combines TRBV12-3 or TRBV12-4 with TRBJ2-5, with D maybe TRBD2 (6 bases). The TCR sequence derives from a man aged 50-59 years who received an inactivated influenza vaccine. Sample: PBMCs from blood, taken approximately 13 days after vaccination. In DNA form, the CDR3 reads TGTGCCAGCAGTTTATTCTCTAGCGAGAAGTCTGAGACCCAGTACTTC. It encodes CASSLFSSEKSETQYF.